This TCR beta chain was found in a study of control samples from healthy donors and cancer patients. This clone appeared once. Trimming removed 5 bases at V and 1 base at J, with 8 bases between. Germline CDR1 reads SEHNR; CDR2 reads FQNEAQ (reference sequence). This CDR3 is built from 13 residues. The assay was immunoSEQ multiplex PCR, and TCRdb's table has in-frame clones only and misses some. This table has about 140,000 clones, under 95% appearing once. Sequencing was carried out using blood. The chain is built from TRBV7-9 and TRBJ1-1, with D possibly matching TRBD1 (6 bases). The receptor's source is a man aged 35 to 55 in good health. The CDR3 nucleotides are TGTGCCAGCAGCCTACAGGGGAACACTGAAGCTTTCTTT. This sequence encodes CASSLQGNTEAFF.